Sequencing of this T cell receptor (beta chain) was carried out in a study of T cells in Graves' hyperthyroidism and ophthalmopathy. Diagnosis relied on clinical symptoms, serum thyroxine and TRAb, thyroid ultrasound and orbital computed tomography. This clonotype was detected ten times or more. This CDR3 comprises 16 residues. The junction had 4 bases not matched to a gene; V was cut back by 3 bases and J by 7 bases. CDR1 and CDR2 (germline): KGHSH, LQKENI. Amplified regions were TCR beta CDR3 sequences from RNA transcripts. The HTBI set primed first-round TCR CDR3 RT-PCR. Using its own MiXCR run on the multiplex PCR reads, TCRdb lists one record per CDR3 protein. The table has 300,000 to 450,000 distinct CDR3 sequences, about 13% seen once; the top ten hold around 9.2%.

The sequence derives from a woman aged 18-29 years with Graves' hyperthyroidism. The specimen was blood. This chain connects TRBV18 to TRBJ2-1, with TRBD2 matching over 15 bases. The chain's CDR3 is CASSPTGLAGGNEQFF. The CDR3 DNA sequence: TGTGCCAGCTCACCTACGGGACTAGCGGGGGGAAATGAGCAGTTCTTC.